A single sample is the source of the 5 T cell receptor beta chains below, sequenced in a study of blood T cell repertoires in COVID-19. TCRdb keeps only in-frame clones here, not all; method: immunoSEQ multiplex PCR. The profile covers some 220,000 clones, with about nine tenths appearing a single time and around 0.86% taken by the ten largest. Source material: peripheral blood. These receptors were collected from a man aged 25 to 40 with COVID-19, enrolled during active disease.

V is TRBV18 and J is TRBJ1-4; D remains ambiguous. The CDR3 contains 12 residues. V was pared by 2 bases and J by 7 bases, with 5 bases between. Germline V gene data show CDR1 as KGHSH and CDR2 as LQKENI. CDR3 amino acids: CASSPISEKLFF. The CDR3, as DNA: TGTGCCAGCTCACCAATCTCTGAAAAACTGTTTTTT.

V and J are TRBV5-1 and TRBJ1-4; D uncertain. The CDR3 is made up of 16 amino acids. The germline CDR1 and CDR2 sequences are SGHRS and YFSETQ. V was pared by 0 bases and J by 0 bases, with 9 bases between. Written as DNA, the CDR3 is TGCGCCAGCAGCTTGGGAGGCTCGACAACTAATGAAAAACTGTTTTTT. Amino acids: CASSLGGSTTNEKLFF.

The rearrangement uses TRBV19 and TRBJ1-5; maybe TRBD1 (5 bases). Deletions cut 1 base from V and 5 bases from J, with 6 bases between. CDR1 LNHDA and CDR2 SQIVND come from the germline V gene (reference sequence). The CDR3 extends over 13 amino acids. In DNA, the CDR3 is TGTGCCAGTAGTATAGCAGGGTATCAGCCCCAGCATTTT. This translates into CASSIAGYQPQHF.

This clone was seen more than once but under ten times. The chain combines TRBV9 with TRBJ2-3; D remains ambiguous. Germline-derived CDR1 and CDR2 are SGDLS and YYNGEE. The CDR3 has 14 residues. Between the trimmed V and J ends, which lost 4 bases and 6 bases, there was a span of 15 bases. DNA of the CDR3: TGTGCCAGCAGCAAAACACCGTCGAAGGATACGCAGTATTTT. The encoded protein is CASSKTPSKDTQYF.

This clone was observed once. The CDR3 region is CASSLERGMDYGYTF. Written as DNA, the CDR3 is TGTGCCAGCAGCTTGGAACGGGGAATGGACTATGGCTACACCTTC. J is TRBJ1-2 and V is TRBV5-6; no clear D gene. Germline V lookup: CDR1 SGHDT, CDR2 YYEEEE. V was cut by 0 bases and J by 3 bases, with 12 bases left in between. The CDR3 runs to 15 residues.